A selection of T cell receptor beta chains follows, all from one sample in a study of response to subunit inactivated influenza vaccine. One entry per CDR3 protein, called by TCRdb with MiXCR from the RT-PCR reads. The table lists approximately 230,000 distinct CDR3 sequences, 10% to 15% of them singletons. The source was non-naive T cells sorted from PBMCs, collected around 14 days before vaccination. The source is a man aged 50-60 years who received an inactivated influenza vaccine. CDR3s include the opening cysteine and the closing phenylalanine or tryptophan. Fields, in order: J gene, clone size, V gene, D gene, CDR3 DNA, CDR3 protein. D genes are given only for firm matches. Some rows have no size entry. The others give once, few or many, or a class for an expanded clone.

J gene: TRBJ2-5; clone size: few; V gene: TRBV7-6; D gene: TRBD2; CDR3 DNA: TGTGCCAGCAGCTTACAAGCGGGAAGGGAGACCCAGTACTTC; CDR3 protein: CASSLQAGRETQYF
J gene: TRBJ2-2; clone size: many; V gene: TRBV11-2; D gene: TRBD2; CDR3 DNA: TGTGCCAGCAGCCCCGCGGGGGGGATTAACACCGGGGAGCTGTTTTTT; CDR3 protein: CASSPAGGINTGELFF
J gene: TRBJ2-7; clone size: .; V gene: TRBV27; D gene: .; CDR3 DNA: TGTGCCAGCAGTTCCCACGAGCAGTACTTC; CDR3 protein: CASSSHEQYF
J gene: TRBJ2-3; clone size: .; V gene: TRBV11-2; D gene: TRBD2; CDR3 DNA: TGTGCCAGCAGCCATCAAGGGAGGGCGCAGTATTTT; CDR3 protein: CASSHQGRAQYF
J gene: TRBJ2-7; clone size: .; V gene: TRBV4-3; D gene: .; CDR3 DNA: TGCGCCAGCAGCCATTTACAGGGCGACGAGCAGTACTTC; CDR3 protein: CASSHLQGDEQYF
J gene: TRBJ2-7; clone size: few; V gene: TRBV7-9; D gene: .; CDR3 DNA: TGTGCCAGCGAGAGGGAGTCTTACGAGCAGTACTTC; CDR3 protein: CASERESYEQYF
J gene: TRBJ2-3; clone size: .; V gene: TRBV7-9; D gene: .; CDR3 DNA: TGTGCCAGCAGCCACCGGAGGGGGTTAGCAGATACGCAGTATTTT; CDR3 protein: CASSHRRGLADTQYF
J gene: TRBJ2-1; clone size: .; V gene: TRBV14; D gene: .; CDR3 DNA: TGTGCCAGCAGCCAAGTACTAATATATGGAACTTCGGGACACAATGAGCAGTTCTTC; CDR3 protein: CASSQVLIYGTSGHNEQFF
J gene: TRBJ2-1; clone size: .; V gene: TRBV7-9; D gene: .; CDR3 DNA: TGTGCCAGCAGCTCCCTCGACAGCACCCTTGGGAATGAGCAGTTCTTC; CDR3 protein: CASSSLDSTLGNEQFF
J gene: TRBJ2-5; clone size: .; V gene: TRBV20-1; D gene: .; CDR3 DNA: TGCAGTGCTAGGCCAACAGGATTGGAGACCCAGTACTTC; CDR3 protein: CSARPTGLETQYF
J gene: TRBJ2-7; clone size: few; V gene: TRBV3-1; D gene: .; CDR3 DNA: TGTGCCAGCAGCCAAGGACAGGGAAACGGGAGGGAAGGCTCCTACGAGCAGTACTTC; CDR3 protein: CASSQGQGNGREGSYEQYF
J gene: TRBJ2-1; clone size: many; V gene: TRBV4-3; D gene: TRBD2; CDR3 DNA: TGCGCCAGCAGCCAAGAGACGGGACTAGCGGGCAATGAGCAGTTCTTC; CDR3 protein: CASSQETGLAGNEQFF
J gene: TRBJ2-3; clone size: many; V gene: TRBV7-2; D gene: .; CDR3 DNA: TGTGCCAGCAGCCGGAGGGGCTATACGCAGTATTTT; CDR3 protein: CASSRRGYTQYF
J gene: TRBJ2-1; clone size: .; V gene: TRBV7-3; D gene: TRBD2; CDR3 DNA: TGTGCCAGCAGCCCTGAACTAGCGGGAACGCATGAGCAGTTCTTC; CDR3 protein: CASSPELAGTHEQFF
J gene: TRBJ1-1; clone size: .; V gene: TRBV14; D gene: .; CDR3 DNA: TGTGCCAGCAGCCAAGGCGGGGGTGAAGCTTTCTTT; CDR3 protein: CASSQGGGEAFF
J gene: TRBJ2-7; clone size: .; V gene: TRBV20-1; D gene: .; CDR3 DNA: TGCTGTGCTAGAGTGGCCGCAGGGGGGTACTCCTACGAGCAGTACTTC; CDR3 protein: CCARVAAGGYSYEQYF
J gene: TRBJ1-5; clone size: few; V gene: TRBV21-1; D gene: .; CDR3 DNA: TGTGCCAGCAGCGCGACAGGGCGCTCGAGCAATCAGCCCCAGCATTTT; CDR3 protein: CASSATGRSSNQPQHF
J gene: TRBJ2-1; clone size: few; V gene: TRBV6-2/TRBV6-3; D gene: TRBD2; CDR3 DNA: TGTGCCAGCAGTTACTCGCGGGGGGGGTACAATGAGCAGTTCTTC; CDR3 protein: CASSYSRGGYNEQFF
J gene: TRBJ2-1; clone size: .; V gene: TRBV7-9; D gene: .; CDR3 DNA: TGTGCCAGCAGCGATCTACGGGGGGCGCGATACAATGAGCAGTTCTTC; CDR3 protein: CASSDLRGARYNEQFF
J gene: TRBJ2-5; clone size: .; V gene: TRBV11-2; D gene: TRBD1; CDR3 DNA: TGTGCCAGCAGCCTTGACAGGGGGCTTGGAGAGACCCAGTACTTC; CDR3 protein: CASSLDRGLGETQYF
J gene: TRBJ1-2; clone size: few; V gene: TRBV7-9; D gene: TRBD1; CDR3 DNA: TGTGCCAGCAGCCTAGGACAGGGAACGGGAGATGGCTACACCTTC; CDR3 protein: CASSLGQGTGDGYTF
J gene: TRBJ1-1; clone size: .; V gene: TRBV20-1; D gene: .; CDR3 DNA: TGCAGTGCTAGAAGTTCGGGGTCCACTGAAGCTTTCTTT; CDR3 protein: CSARSSGSTEAFF
J gene: TRBJ1-5; clone size: many; V gene: TRBV28; D gene: .; CDR3 DNA: TGTGCCAGCAGTTTGTTCGGGAATAGCAATCAGCCCCAGCATTTT; CDR3 protein: CASSLFGNSNQPQHF
J gene: TRBJ2-7; clone size: .; V gene: TRBV7-9; D gene: .; CDR3 DNA: TGTGCCAGCAGCCACGACCGGGGATTCGAGCAGTACTTC; CDR3 protein: CASSHDRGFEQYF
J gene: TRBJ1-5; clone size: few; V gene: TRBV28; D gene: .; CDR3 DNA: TGTGCCAGCAGTACGGTCCAGTCCCAGCATTTT; CDR3 protein: CASSTVQSQHF
J gene: TRBJ2-7; clone size: .; V gene: TRBV9; D gene: .; CDR3 DNA: TGTGCCAGCAGCACACCCCGTATTGGGGGCGAGCAGTACTTC; CDR3 protein: CASSTPRIGGEQYF
J gene: TRBJ1-5; clone size: .; V gene: TRBV18; D gene: .; CDR3 DNA: TGTGCCAGCTCGGCGGACAGTAGCAATCAGCCCCAGCATTTT; CDR3 protein: CASSADSSNQPQHF
J gene: TRBJ1-2; clone size: many; V gene: TRBV19; D gene: TRBD1; CDR3 DNA: TGTGCCAGCCACCGGGACAGTAACTATGGCTACACCTTC; CDR3 protein: CASHRDSNYGYTF
J gene: TRBJ2-7; clone size: few; V gene: TRBV9; D gene: TRBD1; CDR3 DNA: TGTGCCAGCAGCGTAGAAGGGACAGGGTTTTACGAGCAGTACTTC; CDR3 protein: CASSVEGTGFYEQYF
J gene: TRBJ2-4; clone size: .; V gene: TRBV7-2; D gene: .; CDR3 DNA: TGTGCCAGCGGGGAGGGGGTTGTGGACAAAAACATTCAGTACTTC; CDR3 protein: CASGEGVVDKNIQYF
J gene: TRBJ2-3; clone size: .; V gene: TRBV4-1; D gene: .; CDR3 DNA: TGCGCCAGCAGCCAAGTGGGGGGCTCGGATGATACGCAGTATTTT; CDR3 protein: CASSQVGGSDDTQYF
J gene: TRBJ1-2; clone size: many; V gene: TRBV7-2; D gene: TRBD1; CDR3 DNA: TGTGCCAGCAGCTACCCGGGACAGGGGAAGGGTGGCTACACCTTC; CDR3 protein: CASSYPGQGKGGYTF
J gene: TRBJ2-3; clone size: .; V gene: TRBV5-1; D gene: .; CDR3 DNA: TGCGCCAGCAGCTTGTCGGGTGCTAGCAGCGCAGATACGCAGTATTTT; CDR3 protein: CASSLSGASSADTQYF
J gene: TRBJ2-3; clone size: .; V gene: TRBV7-2; D gene: TRBD2; CDR3 DNA: TGTGCCAGCAGCTTTCAAGCGGGAGGGTGGACAGATACGCAGTATTTT; CDR3 protein: CASSFQAGGWTDTQYF
J gene: TRBJ1-2; clone size: .; V gene: TRBV20-1; D gene: TRBD1; CDR3 DNA: TGCAGTGCTAGTGAAAACAGGGGCGCCCATGGCTACACCTTC; CDR3 protein: CSASENRGAHGYTF
J gene: TRBJ1-2; clone size: few; V gene: TRBV7-8; D gene: .; CDR3 DNA: TGTGCCAGCAGCTTAGAGACAGCTAACTATGGCTACACCTTC; CDR3 protein: CASSLETANYGYTF
J gene: TRBJ1-2; clone size: many; V gene: TRBV20-1; D gene: .; CDR3 DNA: TGCAGTGCAGACACCCAGGGGCTTTCGAACTATGGCTACACCTTC; CDR3 protein: CSADTQGLSNYGYTF
J gene: TRBJ1-5; clone size: few; V gene: TRBV5-6; D gene: TRBD1; CDR3 DNA: TGTGCCAGCAGCATACCTCCGGGACAGGGGATTCAGCCCCAGCATTTT; CDR3 protein: CASSIPPGQGIQPQHF
J gene: TRBJ2-5; clone size: .; V gene: TRBV11-2; D gene: .; CDR3 DNA: TGTGCCAGCAGCTTAGGGGGGGGGCACCGACTGGTTGAGACCCAGTACTTC; CDR3 protein: CASSLGGGHRLVETQYF